The rows below give T cell receptor beta chains drawn from one sample of a study of blood T cell repertoires in COVID-19. TCRdb's copy holds only in-frame clones and misses some; the assay was immunoSEQ multiplex PCR. The table has approximately 110,000 clones, approximately 70% seen once. The specimen sequenced was peripheral blood. Every receptor here comes from a man aged 80 or over with acute or convalescent COVID-19. The CDR3 runs from the conserved cysteine through the conserved F or W. The D gene is left open where the match is weak. Clone size is not always given. Where it is, it says once, few, many or a class for expanded clones.

v_gene	j_gene	abundance	d_gene	CDR3aa	CDR3nt
TRBV10-3	TRBJ1-5	-	-	CAISEPGSRPQHF	TGTGCCATCAGTGAGCCGGGATCGAGGCCCCAGCATTTT
TRBV28	TRBJ2-7	-	-	CASSPTHYEQYF	TGTGCCAGCAGTCCGACTCACTACGAGCAGTACTTC
TRBV11-3	TRBJ2-3	-	TRBD2	CASSSGGSDSTDTQYF	TGTGCCAGCAGCTCGGGAGGCTCAGACAGCACAGATACGCAGTATTTT
TRBV29-1	TRBJ2-1	-	-	CSVESGLLYNEQFF	TGCAGCGTTGAATCGGGACTTCTTTACAATGAGCAGTTCTTC
TRBV28	TRBJ2-5	once	-	CASNALGSQETQYF	TGTGCCAGCAATGCCCTCGGGTCCCAAGAGACCCAGTACTTC
TRBV29-1	TRBJ1-1	-	-	CSVTGHLNTEAFF	TGCAGCGTCACGGGACACCTGAACACTGAAGCTTTCTTT
TRBV19	TRBJ2-3	-	-	CASSTWDTQYF	TGTGCCAGCTCCACATGGGATACGCAGTATTTT
TRBV20-1	TRBJ2-1	-	-	CSAEENEQFF	TGCAGTGCTGAGGAGAATGAGCAGTTCTTC
TRBV7-2	TRBJ2-1	few	-	CASSPSGTPYNEQFF	TGTGCCAGCAGCCCCTCCGGGACACCATACAATGAGCAGTTCTTC
TRBV6-5	TRBJ2-3	-	TRBD1	CASHDRDRGTDTQYF	TGTGCCAGCCATGACCGGGACAGGGGCACAGATACGCAGTATTTT
TRBV7-3	TRBJ2-1	-	TRBD1	CASSKLGQLEQFF	TGTGCCAGCAGCAAGCTGGGACAGCTAGAGCAGTTCTTC
TRBV5-6	TRBJ1-3	-	TRBD1	CASSLRDRATPSGNTIYF	TGTGCCAGCAGCTTGCGGGACAGGGCCACTCCCTCTGGAAACACCATATATTTT
TRBV9	TRBJ1-1	few	TRBD1	CASSVIGQGAATEAFF	TGTGCCAGCAGCGTTATAGGACAGGGGGCCGCCACTGAAGCTTTCTTT
TRBV24-1	TRBJ2-1	once	-	CATSDSDNEQFF	TGTGCCACCAGTGACTCAGACAATGAGCAGTTCTTC
TRBV5-1	TRBJ2-6	once	TRBD1	CASSLQGSGANVLTF	TGCGCCAGCAGCTTACAGGGGTCTGGGGCCAACGTCCTGACTTTC
TRBV28	TRBJ1-5	-	TRBD1	CASSFWDRPYQPQHF	TGTGCCAGCAGTTTTTGGGACAGGCCCTATCAGCCCCAGCATTTT
TRBV6-5	TRBJ1-2	few	-	CASSYSSGTHYGYTF	TGTGCCAGCAGTTACTCGAGTGGGACACACTATGGCTACACCTTC
TRBV5-4	TRBJ2-3	once	-	CASSARLDTDTQYF	TGTGCCAGCAGCGCGCGACTAGACACAGATACGCAGTATTTT
TRBV19	TRBJ1-2	few	TRBD1	CASTLGQGLYGYTF	TGTGCCAGTACCTTGGGACAGGGACTCTATGGCTACACCTTC
TRBV6-9	TRBJ2-1	-	-	CASSFPDNWQFF	TGTGCCAGCAGTTTCCCTGACAATTGGCAGTTCTTC
TRBV9	TRBJ2-5	-	-	CASSVGGLRGETQYF	TGTGCCAGCAGCGTAGGTGGTCTACGGGGAGAGACCCAGTACTTC
TRBV20-1	TRBJ2-1	few	-	CSPFYNEQFF	TGCAGCCCCTTCTACAATGAGCAGTTCTTC
TRBV28	TRBJ2-3	few	TRBD2	CASTNGWTYGLAANTDTQYF	TGTGCCAGCACCAATGGGTGGACTTACGGACTAGCGGCGAACACAGATACGCAGTATTTT
TRBV29-1	TRBJ1-1	-	-	CSVAHVGTEAFF	TGCAGCGTTGCTCATGTCGGCACTGAAGCTTTCTTT
TRBV24-1	TRBJ2-3	few	TRBD2	CATNSGSGADTQYF	TGTGCCACCAATAGCGGGAGCGGCGCAGATACGCAGTATTTT
TRBV11-2	TRBJ2-5	-	TRBD1	CASSPETGKYGETQYF	TGTGCCAGCAGCCCAGAGACAGGGAAATATGGTGAGACCCAGTACTTC
TRBV7-8	TRBJ2-7	once	TRBD2	CASSLGAGDYEQYF	TGTGCCAGCAGCTTAGGGGCGGGGGACTACGAGCAGTACTTC
TRBV6-5	TRBJ1-4	-	TRBD1	CASSYTTGGKLFF	TGTGCCAGCAGTTACACAACAGGGGGAAAACTGTTTTTT
TRBV28	TRBJ2-4	-	-	CASRLQGGIPKNIQYF	TGTGCCAGTAGACTACAGGGCGGAATTCCCAAAAACATTCAGTACTTC
TRBV2	TRBJ2-3	-	TRBD2	CASSESPDGGAGVKYF	TGTGCCAGCAGTGAATCCCCCGATGGCGGAGCGGGAGTTAAGTATTTT
TRBV5-4	TRBJ2-5	-	TRBD2	CASSSVAGRQETQYF	TGTGCCAGCAGTTCCGTAGCGGGAAGGCAAGAGACCCAGTACTTC
TRBV9	TRBJ1-2	few	-	CASSEQGNYGYTF	TGTGCCAGCAGCGAACAGGGAAACTATGGCTACACCTTC
TRBV28	TRBJ2-1	few	-	CASHSGSLSYNEQFF	TGTGCCAGCCATAGCGGAAGCCTCTCCTACAATGAGCAGTTCTTC
TRBV15	TRBJ2-5	-	TRBD1	CATSRGQSQETQYF	TGTGCCACCAGCAGGGGACAGTCCCAAGAGACCCAGTACTTC
TRBV6-5	TRBJ1-5	-	TRBD1	CASRTGSQPQHF	TGTGCCAGCAGGACAGGGAGTCAGCCCCAGCATTTT
TRBV9	TRBJ2-3	-	-	CASSVVDPDTQYF	TGTGCCAGCAGCGTCGTAGATCCAGATACGCAGTATTTT
TRBV10-1	TRBJ2-1	-	-	CASSETGTERTEQFF	TGCGCCAGCAGCGAGACCGGGACTGAGAGGACTGAGCAGTTCTTC
TRBV3-1/TRBV3-2	TRBJ1-5	few	-	CASSRGLGNQPQHF	TGTGCCAGCAGCCGGGGACTGGGGAATCAGCCCCAGCATTTT